Sequencing of this TCR beta chain was carried out in a study of identical twins. MiXCR, run by TCRdb on the 5' RACE reads, gives a single entry per CDR3 protein. The sample holds over 600,000 distinct CDR3 sequences, 21% seen once. Germline loops: CDR1 MNHEY, CDR2 SMNVEV (reference sequence). The CDR3 has 13 amino acids. With 6 bases clipped from V and 3 bases from J, the junction kept 4 bases outside the gene matches. This same sample was also taken into another study, of T cells expressing NK-cell markers. That work adds: Five or six donors showed dominant NKG2C+ clonotypes comprising about 1.0-7.5% of their CD8+ T cells.

The sample consisted of PBMCs. The rearrangement links TRBV27 to TRBJ2-7, with TRBD2 matching 8 bases. This clonotype originated in a woman aged 18-30 years in good health. The CDR3 DNA sequence: TGTGCCAGCAGCCGTCGGGGGGGCTACGAGCAGTACTTC. Amino acids: CASSRRGGYEQYF.